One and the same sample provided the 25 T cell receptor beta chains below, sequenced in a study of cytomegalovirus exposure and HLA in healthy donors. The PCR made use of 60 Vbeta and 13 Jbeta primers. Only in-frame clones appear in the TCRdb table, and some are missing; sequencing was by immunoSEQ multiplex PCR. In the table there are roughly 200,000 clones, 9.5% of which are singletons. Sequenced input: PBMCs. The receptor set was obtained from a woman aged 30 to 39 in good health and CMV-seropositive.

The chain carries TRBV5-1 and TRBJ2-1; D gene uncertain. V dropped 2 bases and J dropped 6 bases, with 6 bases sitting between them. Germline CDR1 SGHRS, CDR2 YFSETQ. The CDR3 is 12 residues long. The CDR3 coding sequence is TGCGCCAGCAGCTTCGCTAGCAATGAGCAGTTCTTC. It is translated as CASSFASNEQFF. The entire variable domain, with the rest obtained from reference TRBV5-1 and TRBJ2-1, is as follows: KAGVTQTPRYLIKTRGQQVTLSCSPISGHRSVSWYQQTPGQGLQFLFEYFSETQRNKGNFPGRFSGRQFSNSRSEMNVSTLELGDSALYLCASSFASNEQFFGPGTRLTVL.

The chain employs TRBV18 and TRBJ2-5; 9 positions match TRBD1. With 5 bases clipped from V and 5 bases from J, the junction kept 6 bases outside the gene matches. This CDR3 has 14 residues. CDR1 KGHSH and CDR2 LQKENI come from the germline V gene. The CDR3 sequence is CASSATGGVETQYF. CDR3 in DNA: TGTGCCAGCTCAGCCACAGGGGGCGTTGAGACCCAGTACTTC. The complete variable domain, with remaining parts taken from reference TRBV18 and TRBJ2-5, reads NAGVMQNPRHLVRRRGQEARLRCSPMKGHSHVYWYRQLPEEGLKFMVYLQKENIIDESGMPKERFSAEFPKEGPSILRIQQVVRGDSAAYFCASSATGGVETQYFGPGTRLLVL.

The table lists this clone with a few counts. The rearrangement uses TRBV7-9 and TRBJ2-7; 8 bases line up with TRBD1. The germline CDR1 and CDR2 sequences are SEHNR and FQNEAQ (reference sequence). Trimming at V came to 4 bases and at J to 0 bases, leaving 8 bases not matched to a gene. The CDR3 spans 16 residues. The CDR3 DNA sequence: TGTGCCAGCAGCTCTCCCCGGCAGGGGGCCTCCTACGAGCAGTACTTC. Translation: CASSSPRQGASYEQYF.

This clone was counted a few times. CDR3 in DNA: TGTGCTAGTGGTTTGGTAGGGACTAGCGGGGGCCAAGAGACCCAGTACTTC. Translated: CASGLVGTSGGQETQYF. The V call is TRBV12-5, the J call TRBJ2-5, with TRBD2 matching over 14 bases. Germline lookup yields CDR1 LGHNT and CDR2 FRNRAP. V dropped 0 bases and J dropped 1; count of bases not matched to a gene: 1. The CDR3 contains 17 residues.

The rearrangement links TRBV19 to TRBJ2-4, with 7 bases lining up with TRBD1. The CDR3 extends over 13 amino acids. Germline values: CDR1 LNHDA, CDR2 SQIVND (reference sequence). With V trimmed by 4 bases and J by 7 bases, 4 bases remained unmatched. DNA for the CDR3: TGTGCCAGTAGTACGACAGGGTTGAACATTCAGTACTTC. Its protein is CASSTTGLNIQYF.

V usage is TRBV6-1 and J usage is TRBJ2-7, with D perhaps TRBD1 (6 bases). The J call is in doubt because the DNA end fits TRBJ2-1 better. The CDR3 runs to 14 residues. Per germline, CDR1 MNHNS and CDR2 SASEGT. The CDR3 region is CASSGPGDIAEQFF. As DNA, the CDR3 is TGTGCCAGCAGTGGCCCCGGGGACATTGCCGAGCAGTTCTTC.

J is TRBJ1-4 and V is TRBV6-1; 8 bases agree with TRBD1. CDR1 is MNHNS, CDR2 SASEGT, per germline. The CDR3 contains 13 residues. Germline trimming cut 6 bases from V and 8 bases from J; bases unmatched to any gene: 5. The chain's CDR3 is CASRGQAGEKLFF. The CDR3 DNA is TGTGCCAGCAGGGGACAGGCGGGCGAAAAACTGTTTTTT.

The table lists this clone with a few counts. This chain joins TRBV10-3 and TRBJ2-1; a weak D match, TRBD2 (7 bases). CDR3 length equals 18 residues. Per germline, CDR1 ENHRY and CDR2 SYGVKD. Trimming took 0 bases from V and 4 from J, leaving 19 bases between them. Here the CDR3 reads CAISESRGRGGIYNEQFF. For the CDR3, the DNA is TGTGCCATCAGTGAGTCGAGGGGGAGGGGAGGGATATACAATGAGCAGTTCTTC.

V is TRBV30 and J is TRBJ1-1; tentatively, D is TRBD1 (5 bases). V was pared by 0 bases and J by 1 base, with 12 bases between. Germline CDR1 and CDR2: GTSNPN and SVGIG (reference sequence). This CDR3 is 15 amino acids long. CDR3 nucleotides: TGTGCCTGGAGTGTACGAAACAGGCCGAACACTGAAGCTTTCTTT. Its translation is CAWSVRNRPNTEAFF.

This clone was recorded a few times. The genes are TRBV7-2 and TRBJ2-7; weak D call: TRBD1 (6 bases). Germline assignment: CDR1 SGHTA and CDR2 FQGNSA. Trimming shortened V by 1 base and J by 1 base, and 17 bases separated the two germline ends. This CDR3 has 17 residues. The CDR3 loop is CASSLGPPLRGSYEQYF. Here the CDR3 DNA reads TGTGCCAGCAGCTTAGGGCCCCCCCTCAGGGGTTCCTACGAGCAGTACTTC.

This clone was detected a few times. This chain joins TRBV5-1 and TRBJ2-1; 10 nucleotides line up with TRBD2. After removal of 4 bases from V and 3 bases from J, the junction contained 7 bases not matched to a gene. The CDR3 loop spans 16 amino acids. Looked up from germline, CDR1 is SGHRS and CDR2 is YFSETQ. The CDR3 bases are TGCGCCAGCAGCCTCCATGGACTAGCGGACTACAATGAGCAGTTCTTC. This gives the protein CASSLHGLADYNEQFF.

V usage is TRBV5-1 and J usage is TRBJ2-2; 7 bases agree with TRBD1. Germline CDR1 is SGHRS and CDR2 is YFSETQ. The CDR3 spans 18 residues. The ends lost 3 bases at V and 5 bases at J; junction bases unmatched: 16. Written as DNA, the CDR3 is TGCGCCAGCAGCTCCTTCTTCATAGCATCAGGGGGTACCGGGGAGCTGTTTTTT. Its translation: CASSSFFIASGGTGELFF.

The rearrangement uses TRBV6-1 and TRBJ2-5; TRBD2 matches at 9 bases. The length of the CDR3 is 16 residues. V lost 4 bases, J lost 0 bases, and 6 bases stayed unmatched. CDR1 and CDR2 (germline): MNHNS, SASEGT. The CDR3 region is CASSGRLAADQETQYF. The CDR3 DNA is TGTGCCAGCAGTGGAAGACTAGCGGCCGACCAAGAGACCCAGTACTTC.

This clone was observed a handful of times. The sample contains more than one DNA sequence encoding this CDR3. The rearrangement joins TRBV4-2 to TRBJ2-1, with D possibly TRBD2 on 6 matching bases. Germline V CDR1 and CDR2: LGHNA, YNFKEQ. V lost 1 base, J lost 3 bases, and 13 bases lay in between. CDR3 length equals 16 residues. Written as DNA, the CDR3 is TGTGCCAGCAGCCAAGTGGGACGGGGGATCTACAATGAGCAGTTCTTC. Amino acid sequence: CASSQVGRGIYNEQFF.

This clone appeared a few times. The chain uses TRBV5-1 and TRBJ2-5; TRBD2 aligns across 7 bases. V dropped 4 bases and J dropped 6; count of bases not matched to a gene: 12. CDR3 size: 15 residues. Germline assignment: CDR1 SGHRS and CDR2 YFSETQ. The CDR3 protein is CASSTGLVDGKTQYF. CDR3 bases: TGCGCCAGCAGCACAGGACTAGTAGATGGGAAGACCCAGTACTTC. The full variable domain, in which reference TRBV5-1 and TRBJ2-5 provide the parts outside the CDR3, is KAGVTQTPRYLIKTRGQQVTLSCSPISGHRSVSWYQQTPGQGLQFLFEYFSETQRNKGNFPGRFSGRQFSNSRSEMNVSTLELGDSALYLCASSTGLVDGKTQYFGPGTRLLVL.

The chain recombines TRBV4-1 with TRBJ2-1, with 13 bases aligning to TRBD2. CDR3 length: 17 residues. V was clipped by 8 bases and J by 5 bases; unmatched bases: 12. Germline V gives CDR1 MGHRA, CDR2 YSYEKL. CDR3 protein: CASRGWGLAGMNNEQFF. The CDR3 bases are TGCGCCAGCCGGGGGTGGGGACTAGCGGGAATGAACAATGAGCAGTTCTTC.

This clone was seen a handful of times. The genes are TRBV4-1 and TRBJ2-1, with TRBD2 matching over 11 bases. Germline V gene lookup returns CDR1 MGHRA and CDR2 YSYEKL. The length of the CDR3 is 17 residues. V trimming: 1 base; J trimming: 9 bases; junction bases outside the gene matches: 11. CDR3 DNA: TGCGCCAGCAGCCAAGCCTCGACTAGCGGGATATTTCGTGAGCAGTTCTTC. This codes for CASSQASTSGIFREQFF.

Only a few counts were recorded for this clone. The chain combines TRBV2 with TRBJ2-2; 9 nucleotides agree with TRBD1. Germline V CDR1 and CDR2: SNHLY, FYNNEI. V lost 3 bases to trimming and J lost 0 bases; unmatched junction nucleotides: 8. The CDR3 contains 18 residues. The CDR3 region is CASSDPSQGAPNTGELFF. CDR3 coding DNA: TGTGCCAGCAGTGACCCATCACAGGGGGCCCCGAACACCGGGGAGCTGTTTTTT.

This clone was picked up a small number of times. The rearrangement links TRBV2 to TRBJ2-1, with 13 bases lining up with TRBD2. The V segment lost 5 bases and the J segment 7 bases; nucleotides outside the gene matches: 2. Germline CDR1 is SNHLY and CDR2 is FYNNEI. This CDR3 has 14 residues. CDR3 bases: TGTGCCAGCAGTCGGACTAGCGGGAGAAATGAGCAGTTCTTC. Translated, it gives CASSRTSGRNEQFF.

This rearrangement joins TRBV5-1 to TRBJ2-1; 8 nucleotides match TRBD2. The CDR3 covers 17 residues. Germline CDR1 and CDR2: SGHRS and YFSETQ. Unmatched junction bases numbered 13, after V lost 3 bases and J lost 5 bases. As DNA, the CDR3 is TGCGCCAGCAGCTCCCTACCGAGCGGGAGTACCCACAATGAGCAGTTCTTC. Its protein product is CASSSLPSGSTHNEQFF.

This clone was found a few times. CDR3 nucleotide sequence: TGCGCCAGCAGCTTGTGGACAGCTTCTTACACTGAAGCTTTCTTT. Amino acid sequence: CASSLWTASYTEAFF. The gene calls are TRBV5-1 and TRBJ1-1; tentative D call: TRBD1 (6 bases). Per germline, CDR1 SGHRS and CDR2 YFSETQ. V dropped 1 base and J dropped 3 bases, with 13 bases sitting between them. This CDR3 is built from 15 residues.

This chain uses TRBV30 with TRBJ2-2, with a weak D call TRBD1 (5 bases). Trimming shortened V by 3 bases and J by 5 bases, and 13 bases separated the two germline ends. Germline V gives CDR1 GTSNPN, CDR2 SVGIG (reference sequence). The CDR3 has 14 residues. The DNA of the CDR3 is TGTGCCTGGAGAAAGGGGAAACTAACCGGGGAGCTGTTTTTT. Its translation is CAWRKGKLTGELFF.

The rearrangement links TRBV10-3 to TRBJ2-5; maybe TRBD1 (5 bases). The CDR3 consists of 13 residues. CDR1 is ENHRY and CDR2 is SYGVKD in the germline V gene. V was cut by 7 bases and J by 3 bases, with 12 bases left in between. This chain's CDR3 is CAIKDSGEETQYF. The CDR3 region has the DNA TGTGCCATCAAAGACAGTGGAGAAGAGACCCAGTACTTC.

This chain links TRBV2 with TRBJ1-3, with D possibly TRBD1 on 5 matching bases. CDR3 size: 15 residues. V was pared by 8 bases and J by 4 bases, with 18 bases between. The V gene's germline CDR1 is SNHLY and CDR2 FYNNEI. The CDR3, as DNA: TGTGCCAGCTTACCCGGGACTCGAGCCGGAAACACCATATATTTT. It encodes CASLPGTRAGNTIYF.

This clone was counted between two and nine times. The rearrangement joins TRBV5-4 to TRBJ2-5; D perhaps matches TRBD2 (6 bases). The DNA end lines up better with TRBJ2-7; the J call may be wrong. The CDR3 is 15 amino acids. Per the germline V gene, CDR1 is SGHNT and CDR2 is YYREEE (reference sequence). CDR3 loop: CASSYSGSGTYEQYF. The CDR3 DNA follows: TGTGCCAGCAGCTATTCGGGTAGCGGTACCTACGAGCAGTACTTC.